This TCR beta chain was profiled in a study of PD-1 blockade in classical Hodgkin lymphoma. Overall study findings and caveats: Although disease activity or prior therapy may be involved, causes of the repertoire differences remain undefined. Unlike CD8+ TCR diversity, which did not rise significantly by C4D1, CD4+ TCR diversity did. For complete responders, baseline diversity was comparable to that of newly diagnosed patients.

Notes on this clone: Its specificity is not known.

Looked up from germline, CDR1 is SGHDT and CDR2 is YYEEEE. V was shortened by 1 base and J by 6 bases, with 13 bases between the two germline ends. The CDR3 extends over 14 amino acids. Using immunoSEQ multiplex PCR, the repertoire was profiled, and TCRdb retains in-frame clones only, with some absent. This repertoire shows about 45,000 clones, approximately 72% found once; its top ten account for 2.8%. After autologous stem cell transplantation all patients relapsed, and prior brentuximab vedotin exposure differed between cohorts. Classification of best responses gave complete response, partial response or progressive disease.

The starting material was peripheral blood mononuclear cells (PBMCs), obtained before the second cycle of nivolumab. The rearrangement uses TRBV5-6 and TRBJ1-2; tentative D call: TRBD1 (6 bases). The receptor was isolated from a human donor with classical Hodgkin lymphoma. The CDR3 protein is CASSLRRGRHGYTF. The CDR3 DNA follows: TGTGCCAGCAGCTTGCGCAGGGGCAGGCATGGCTACACCTTC.